Following are 12 T cell receptor beta chains from one sample sequenced in a study of shared clonotypes between healthy human individuals. Sequencing was performed with immunoSEQ multiplex PCR; in TCRdb, only in-frame clones are kept and a portion is missing. The sample holds 1.4 million to 1.5 million clones, roughly 96% seen once. Sequenced: naive CD4+ T cells sorted from blood. Regarding subset: CD45RA+ positively selected. These receptors all stem from a man aged 25-45 years in good health.

A word on this clone: At one boundary the junction diverges from the germline segment, which might be a read error. The rearrangement joins TRBV5-4 to TRBJ2-1, with 11 bases that match TRBD2. The CDR3 totals 13 residues. Germline V lookup: CDR1 SGHNT, CDR2 YYREEE (reference sequence). This CDR3 reads CASSLVAGGLWIF. The CDR3 DNA is TGTGCCAGCAGCTTAGTAGCGGGAGGGCTTTGGATCTTC. Drawing the rest from reference TRBV5-4 and TRBJ2-1, the complete variable domain is ETGVTQSPTHLIKTRGQQVTLRCSSQSGHNTVSWYQQALGQGPQFIFQYYREEENGRGNFPPRFSGLQFPNYSSELNVNALELDDSALYLCASSLVAGGLWIFGPGTRLTVL.

The V gene is TRBV6-5, the J gene TRBJ2-4; D remains unclear. Germline loops: CDR1 MNHEY, CDR2 SVGAGI. V was cut by 2 bases and J by 2 bases, with 4 bases left in between. CDR3 length equals 13 residues. This CDR3 is CASSYGTKNIQYF. The CDR3 coding sequence is TGTGCCAGCAGTTACGGTACCAAAAACATTCAGTACTTC.

The genes are TRBV5-6 and TRBJ2-7; 7 bases align to TRBD1. From germline, CDR1 is SGHDT and CDR2 YYEEEE. The CDR3 covers 13 residues. Unmatched junction bases numbered 3, after V lost 4 bases and J lost 2 bases. CDR3 in DNA: TGTGCCAGCAGCCATCAGGGGGCCTACGAGCAGTACTTC. Protein: CASSHQGAYEQYF.

The chain links TRBV27 to TRBJ2-5; 9 nucleotides align to TRBD2. The CDR3 is 14 amino acids. Germline values: CDR1 MNHEY, CDR2 SMNVEV (reference sequence). V shed 5 bases and J 5 bases; nucleotides not matched to a gene: 6. In DNA, the CDR3 is TGTGCCAGCAGTGGATTAGCGGGAGAGGAGACCCAGTACTTC. This gives the protein CASSGLAGEETQYF.

The chain joins TRBV11-2 to TRBJ2-7, with 7 bases matching TRBD1. CDR1 and CDR2 (germline): SGHAT, FQNNGV. The CDR3 extends over 14 amino acids. Trimming at V came to 5 bases and at J to 0 bases, leaving 4 bases not matched to a gene. In DNA, the CDR3 is TGTGCCAGCAGCCCCGGGGACAGCTCCTACGAGCAGTACTTC. Translation: CASSPGDSSYEQYF.

This sequence joins TRBV27 and TRBJ2-3; TRBD2 might be the D (6 bases). Trimming removed 4 bases at V and 4 bases at J, with 15 bases between. Germline loops: CDR1 MNHEY, CDR2 SMNVEV (reference sequence). The CDR3 covers 15 residues. The CDR3 loop reads CASSSGTGGSDTQYF. The CDR3 DNA reads as TGTGCCAGCAGTTCCGGGACCGGGGGATCAGATACGCAGTATTTT.

The rearrangement joins TRBV7-2 to TRBJ2-3; 14 nucleotides agree with TRBD2. The length of the CDR3 is 17 residues. V shed 1 base, J shed 3 bases, and the junction held 3 bases outside the gene matches. CDR1 SGHTA and CDR2 FQGNSA come from the germline V gene. CDR3 sequence reads: CASSLGGLAGVTDTQYF. As DNA, the CDR3 is TGTGCCAGCAGCTTAGGGGGACTAGCGGGAGTGACAGATACGCAGTATTTT.

About this clone itself: This specimen includes other DNA sequences encoding the same CDR3. V gene TRBV2 combines with J gene TRBJ1-2; 11 bases fit TRBD1. The J segment lost 5 bases and the V segment lost 8 bases, leaving 1 base of the junction unmatched. Per germline, CDR1 SNHLY and CDR2 FYNNEI. The CDR3 has 12 amino acids. This chain's CDR3 is CASRDRGYGYTF. CDR3 nucleotide sequence: TGTGCCAGCCGGGACAGGGGGTATGGCTACACCTTC.

The chain has TRBV7-2 and TRBJ2-3; TRBD2 aligns across 12 bases. This CDR3 spans 16 amino acids. The ends lost 1 base at V and 8 bases at J; junction bases unmatched: 7. Germline V gene data show CDR1 as SGHTA and CDR2 as FQGNSA. CDR3 sequence reads: CASSLESSGRAGTQYF. The CDR3 nucleotides read TGTGCCAGCAGCTTAGAGTCTAGCGGGAGGGCGGGTACGCAGTATTTT.

V usage is TRBV6-1 and J usage is TRBJ1-4; no firm D call. From germline, CDR1 is MNHNS and CDR2 SASEGT. Trimming removed 4 bases at V and 5 bases at J, with 8 bases between. This CDR3 has 13 amino acids. The CDR3 reads CASSGLKNEKLFF. As DNA, the CDR3 is TGTGCCAGCAGTGGTCTGAAGAATGAAAAACTGTTTTTT.

This clone came up once. The J gene is TRBJ2-7, the V gene TRBV5-5, with 12 bases lining up with TRBD1. Germline assignment: CDR1 SGHKS and CDR2 YYEKEE (reference sequence). With 3 bases clipped from V and 6 bases from J, the junction kept 7 bases outside the gene matches. CDR3 length: 15 residues. For the CDR3, the DNA is TGTGCCAGCAGCTGGGACAGGGGGCGCGGGCGCGAGCAGTACTTC. Encoded protein: CASSWDRGRGREQYF. Combining the CDR3 with reference TRBV5-5 and TRBJ2-7 gives the whole variable domain DAGVTQSPTHLIKTRGQQVTLRCSPISGHKSVSWYQQVLGQGPQFIFQYYEKEERGRGNFPDRFSARQFPNYSSELNVNALLLGDSALYLCASSWDRGRGREQYFGPGTRLTVT.

The chain joins TRBV5-1 to TRBJ2-2; 7 bases agree with TRBD1. The trim removed 4 bases at V and 6 bases at J, leaving 9 bases unmatched. In germline, CDR1 is SGHRS, CDR2 YFSETQ. The CDR3 runs 15 residues. CDR3 loop: CASSLGGPSSGELFF. The CDR3 DNA sequence: TGCGCCAGCAGCCTAGGGGGCCCGAGTTCCGGGGAGCTGTTTTTT.